These 20 T cell receptor beta chains were sequenced from one sample in a study of T cells in localized non-small cell lung cancer. Assay: immunoSEQ multiplex PCR; the TCRdb copy retains only in-frame clones and omits some. The sample yields over a thousand clones, roughly 34% seen once. This material consisted of lung tumor tissue, taken before any cancer treatment. All receptors derive from a woman aged 35 to 70 with stage I squamous cell lung carcinoma.

The V and J genes are TRBV19 and TRBJ2-1, with a possible D match to TRBD2 (7 bases). V was shortened by 7 bases and J by 3 bases, with 16 bases between the two germline ends. Germline values: CDR1 LNHDA, CDR2 SQIVND (reference sequence). The CDR3 sequence is 15 residues long. CDR3 protein: CASNLGRGGYNEQFF. In DNA form, the CDR3 reads TGTGCCAGTAATCTAGGGAGGGGGGGCTACAATGAGCAGTTCTTC.

J is TRBJ2-1 and V is TRBV30; TRBD2 matches at 8 bases. CDR1 is GTSNPN, CDR2 SVGIG, per germline (reference sequence). V shed 3 bases and J 5 bases; nucleotides not matched to a gene: 3. The CDR3 loop spans 13 amino acids. As DNA, the CDR3 is TGTGCCTGGAGCGAACTAGCGGACAATGAGCAGTTCTTC. Amino acid sequence: CAWSELADNEQFF.

The chain joins TRBV15 to TRBJ2-7; the D is unclear. This CDR3 is 15 amino acids long. Trimming left V 2 bases short and J 0 bases short, with 11 bases between. CDR1 is LNHNV, CDR2 YYDKDF, per germline (reference sequence). CDR3 loop: CATSRTVISSYEQYF. The CDR3 DNA sequence: TGTGCCACCAGCAGAACCGTGATAAGCTCCTACGAGCAGTACTTC.

The chain couples TRBV6-7 to TRBJ1-2; D gene unclear. TRBV6-7 is noted as an ORF with a role that remains uncertain. The CDR3 sequence is 14 residues long. Trimming took off 0 bases at V and 3 bases at J, with 8 bases between the two ends. CDR3 nucleotide sequence: TGTGCCAGCAGTTACTCGTCCAGTGACTATGGCTACACCTTC. Protein sequence: CASSYSSSDYGYTF.

This sequence joins TRBV29-1 and TRBJ2-1; D unclear. CDR1 and CDR2 from the germline V gene are SQVTM and ANQGSEA. Trimming took 4 bases from V and 6 from J, leaving 16 bases between them. This CDR3 comprises 14 residues. The CDR3 here is CSVGLFVARNEQFF. The CDR3 bases are TGCAGCGTTGGACTGTTCGTGGCCCGCAATGAGCAGTTCTTC.

V is TRBV19 and J is TRBJ1-1, with 8 bases aligning to TRBD1. The CDR3 contains 13 residues. Germline V lookup: CDR1 LNHDA, CDR2 SQIVND (reference sequence). Trimming took 6 bases from V and 1 from J; bases not matched to a gene: 1. This CDR3 reads CASSDRGNTEAFF. Here the CDR3 DNA reads TGTGCCAGTAGCGACAGGGGGAACACTGAAGCTTTCTTT. Combining the CDR3 with reference TRBV19 and TRBJ1-1 gives the whole variable domain DGGITQSPKYLFRKEGQNVTLSCEQNLNHDAMYWYRQDPGQGLRLIYYSQIVNDFQKGDIAEGYSVSREKKESFPLTVTSAQKNPTAFYLCASSDRGNTEAFFGQGTRLTVV.

This clone was observed a few times. The chain employs TRBV30 and TRBJ1-6; D is unresolved. This CDR3 is built from 14 residues. V was pared by 0 bases and J by 7 bases, with 10 bases between. Germline CDR1 and CDR2: GTSNPN and SVGIG (reference sequence). CDR3 sequence (DNA): TGTGCCTGGAGTGTAACGGGAGGCAATTCACCCCTCCACTTT. Translation gives CAWSVTGGNSPLHF.

There are a few counts of this clone. This chain uses TRBV9 with TRBJ2-3; either TRBD1 or TRBD2 may supply D (7 bases each). Germline V CDR1 and CDR2: SGDLS, YYNGEE. The length of the CDR3 is 14 residues. Trimming pared 5 bases from V and 4 bases from J, leaving 14 bases between. The CDR3 loop is CASRDREGPDTQYF. DNA of the CDR3: TGTGCCAGCAGAGACAGGGAGGGCCCAGATACGCAGTATTTT.

This clone has more than one count but fewer than ten. The rearrangement links TRBV28 to TRBJ2-7, with no clear D. Germline CDR1 MDHEN, CDR2 SYDVKM. The CDR3 runs 12 residues. V was pared by 7 bases and J by 1 base, with 8 bases between. In nucleotides, the CDR3 is TGTGCCAGCACCTCTCAGTCCTACGAGCAGTACTTC. Translating it yields CASTSQSYEQYF.

The rearrangement uses TRBV11-3 and TRBJ2-7; TRBD2 aligns across 7 bases. Unmatched junction bases numbered 5, after V lost 5 bases and J lost 1 base. CDR3 size: 14 residues. Germline V gene data show CDR1 as SGHNT and CDR2 as YENEEA. DNA of the CDR3: TGTGCCAGCAGCCTGGGGGGGTCATCCTACGAGCAGTACTTC. This encodes CASSLGGSSYEQYF.

The chain joins TRBV29-1 to TRBJ2-2; TRBD1 matches 8 bases. CDR3 length equals 15 residues. Germline V CDR1 and CDR2: SQVTM, ANQGSEA. With 7 bases clipped from V and 6 bases from J, the junction kept 13 bases outside the gene matches. CDR3 amino acids: CSAGGKRTGSGELFF. CDR3 coding DNA: TGCAGCGCTGGGGGGAAAAGGACAGGGTCCGGGGAGCTGTTTTTT.

The sample holds a few counts of this clone. The rearrangement links TRBV11-3 to TRBJ1-1; D not resolved. Trimming took 1 base from V and 4 from J, leaving 10 bases between them. The CDR3 length is 14 residues. Per germline, CDR1 SGHNT and CDR2 YENEEA. CDR3 nucleotides: TGTGCCAGCAGCTTAGGTGCCCGGGGCACTGAAGCTTTCTTT. Translating it yields CASSLGARGTEAFF.

This clone was seen a few times. The CDR3 bases are TGTGCCAGCAGTGACTCCGGGGGGGGCACAGATACGCAGTATTTT. Translation gives CASSDSGGGTDTQYF. The chain has TRBV6-4 and TRBJ2-3, with 8 bases matching TRBD2. V shed 0 bases, J shed 1 base, and the junction held 0 bases outside the gene matches. Germline CDR1 reads MRHNA; CDR2 reads SNTAGT. This CDR3 has 15 residues.

This clone has only a few counts. The chain is built from TRBV30 and TRBJ1-4; D call uncertain. V was clipped by 0 bases and J by 13 bases, with 9 bases between them. Germline CDR1 GTSNPN, CDR2 SVGIG (reference sequence). This CDR3 region has 11 residues. CDR3 sequence (DNA): TGTGCCTGGAGTGTAGGTGGAGGACTGTTTTTT. This encodes CAWSVGGGLFF.

This clone has a handful of counts. This chain joins TRBV6-8 and TRBJ1-6, with D tentatively TRBD1 (5 bases). The CDR3 covers 15 residues. CDR1 MNHGY and CDR2 SAAAGT come from the germline V gene. Trimming shortened V by 8 bases and J by 7 bases, and 18 bases separated the two germline ends. CDR3 nucleotides: TGTGCCAGCCGAGACCTCCTGGGGGGGAATTCACCCCTCCACTTT. This sequence encodes CASRDLLGGNSPLHF.

The V and J genes are TRBV30 and TRBJ1-1; D is undetermined. The germline V and J ends were trimmed by 0 bases and 9 bases, with 8 bases remaining between them. The CDR3 covers 11 residues. Germline loops: CDR1 GTSNPN, CDR2 SVGIG (reference sequence). In nucleotides, the CDR3 is TGTGCCTGGAGTGTAGGTGGGAAAGCTTTCTTT. Protein sequence: CAWSVGGKAFF.

The V and J genes are TRBV6-8 and TRBJ1-1; D remains ambiguous. The CDR3 length is 13 residues. V was cut by 6 bases and J by 3 bases, with 11 bases left in between. The germline CDR1 and CDR2 sequences are MNHGY and SAAAGT. CDR3 residues: CASREGQDTEAFF. CDR3 sequence (DNA): TGTGCCAGCAGGGAGGGCCAGGACACTGAAGCTTTCTTT.

The chain uses TRBV15 and TRBJ2-1; TRBD2 matches at 11 bases. J lost 7 bases, V lost 1 base, and 6 bases had no gene match. The CDR3 is 16 residues long. Germline V CDR1 and CDR2: LNHNV, YYDKDF (reference sequence). The chain's CDR3 is CATSRGGLAGGNEQFF. For the CDR3, the DNA is TGTGCCACCAGCAGAGGAGGACTAGCGGGTGGGAATGAGCAGTTCTTC. Together with reference TRBV15 and TRBJ2-1, the CDR3 gives the full variable domain: DAMVIQNPRYQVTQFGKPVTLSCSQTLNHNVMYWYQQKSSQAPKLLFHYYDKDFNNEADTPDNFQSRRPNTSFCFLDIRSPGLGDTAMYLCATSRGGLAGGNEQFFGPGTRLTVL.

The chain carries TRBV19 and TRBJ1-6, with 10 bases fitting TRBD1. This CDR3 is built from 15 residues. Losses at the gene ends were 6 bases for V and 7 bases for J; bases not matched to a gene: 6. The V gene's germline CDR1 is LNHDA and CDR2 SQIVND (reference sequence). As DNA, the CDR3 is TGTGCCAGTAGGGAATCGGGACAGGGGAATTCACCCCTCCACTTT. Translation gives CASRESGQGNSPLHF. The whole variable domain, remainder taken from reference TRBV19 and TRBJ1-6, is DGGITQSPKYLFRKEGQNVTLSCEQNLNHDAMYWYRQDPGQGLRLIYYSQIVNDFQKGDIAEGYSVSREKKESFPLTVTSAQKNPTAFYLCASRESGQGNSPLHFGNGTRLTVT.

This clone came up a few times. The V gene is TRBV6-8, the J gene TRBJ2-5; D gene unclear. CDR3 length: 13 amino acids. CDR1 is MNHGY and CDR2 is SAAAGT in the germline V gene. The V end was cut by 6 bases, the J end by 1 base, with 9 bases between. DNA for the CDR3: TGTGCCAGCAGCCAGTTTGGCCAAGAGACCCAGTACTTC. The encoded protein is CASSQFGQETQYF.